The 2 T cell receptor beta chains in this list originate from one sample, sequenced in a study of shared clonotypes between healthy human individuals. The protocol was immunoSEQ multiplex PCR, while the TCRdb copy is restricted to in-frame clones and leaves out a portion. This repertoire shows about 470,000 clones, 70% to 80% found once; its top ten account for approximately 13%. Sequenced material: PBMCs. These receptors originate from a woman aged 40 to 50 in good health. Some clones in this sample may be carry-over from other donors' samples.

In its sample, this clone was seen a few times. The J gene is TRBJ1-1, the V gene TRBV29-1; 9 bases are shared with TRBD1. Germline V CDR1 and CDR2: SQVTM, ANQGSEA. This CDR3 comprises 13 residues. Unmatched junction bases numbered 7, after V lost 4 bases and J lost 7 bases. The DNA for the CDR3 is TGCAGCGTTGGGTGGACAGGGGAGAGTGAAGCTTTCTTT. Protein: CSVGWTGESEAFF.

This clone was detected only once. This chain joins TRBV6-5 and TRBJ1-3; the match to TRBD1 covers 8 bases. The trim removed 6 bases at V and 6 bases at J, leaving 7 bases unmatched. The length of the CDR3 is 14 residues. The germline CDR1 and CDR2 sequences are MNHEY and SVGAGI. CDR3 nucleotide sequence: TGTGCCAGCAGCCGAGCAGGGGGCGAAAACACCATATATTTT. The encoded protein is CASSRAGGENTIYF.